A single sample gave rise to the 18 T cell receptor beta chains below, sequenced in a study of cytomegalovirus exposure and HLA in healthy donors. The study ran its PCR with 60 Vbeta and 13 Jbeta primers. The table came from immunoSEQ multiplex PCR; TCRdb's copy has only in-frame clones and leaves some out. The data contain about 140,000 clones, around 80% of them singletons. Sequencing was carried out using PBMCs. All receptors come from a man between 35 and 55 years old in good health and CMV-seronegative.

The chain combines TRBV5-3 with TRBJ1-5; D not resolved. TRBV5-3 qualifies as an ORF whose function is uncertain. With 3 bases removed from V and 3 bases from J, the gap between germline ends came to 22 bases. The CDR3 length is 18 residues. The DNA for the CDR3 is TGTGCCAGAAGCTCCGAGGGCCCGAAGGCCCTAACCAATCAGCCCCAGCATTTT. Its translation: CARSSEGPKALTNQPQHF.

This clone has more than one count but fewer than ten. CDR3 residues: CASSQDGLVGETQYF. The CDR3, as DNA: TGCGCCAGCAGCCAAGATGGGCTGGTTGGGGAGACCCAGTACTTC. The chain has TRBV4-3 and TRBJ2-5; no firm D call. Germline CDR1 LGHNA, CDR2 YSLEER. The CDR3 extends over 15 amino acids. V shed 0 bases and J shed 5 bases, with 13 bases lying between them.

The V gene is TRBV6-1, the J gene TRBJ1-2; D gene ambiguous. In germline, CDR1 is MNHNS, CDR2 SASEGT. Trimming shortened V by 2 bases and J by 4 bases, and 11 bases separated the two germline ends. The CDR3 contains 14 residues. The CDR3 protein is CASSESRVSYGYTF. The CDR3 DNA reads TGTGCCAGCAGTGAATCGCGGGTCAGCTATGGCTACACCTTC.

This CDR3 is CASRATDNQPQHF. Written as DNA, the CDR3 is TGTGCCAGCAGAGCGACCGACAATCAGCCCCAGCATTTT. V is TRBV2 and J is TRBJ1-5; the D is unclear. CDR3 length: 13 amino acids. V lost 6 bases, J lost 3 bases, and 9 bases lay in between. Germline CDR1 reads SNHLY; CDR2 reads FYNNEI. Drawing the rest from reference TRBV2 and TRBJ1-5, the complete variable domain is EPEVTQTPSHQVTQMGQEVILRCVPISNHLYFYWYRQILGQKVEFLVSFYNNEISEKSEIFDDQFSVERPDGSNFTLKIRSTKLEDSAMYFCASRATDNQPQHFGDGTRLSIL.

V and J are TRBV7-9 and TRBJ2-7, with 9 bases matching TRBD1. This CDR3 is 18 amino acids long. CDR1 is SEHNR and CDR2 is FQNEAQ in the germline V gene (reference sequence). The junction had 15 bases not matched to a gene; V was cut back by 1 base and J by 5 bases. The CDR3 coding sequence is TGTGCCAGCAGCTTAGTCCGATTTGTGACAGGGGGTGTGGACGAGCAGTACTTC. Encoded protein: CASSLVRFVTGGVDEQYF.

CDR3 loop: CASTSGGVQPQHF. The CDR3 DNA reads TGTGCCAGTACTTCAGGGGGCGTTCAGCCCCAGCATTTT. The rearrangement uses TRBV19 and TRBJ1-5; 8 bases are shared with TRBD1. The CDR3 covers 13 residues. J was trimmed by 6 bases and V by 7 bases; bases with no gene match: 5. CDR1 LNHDA and CDR2 SQIVND come from the germline V gene (reference sequence).

The V gene is TRBV29-1, the J gene TRBJ2-7, with TRBD1 matching 8 bases. Per the germline V gene, CDR1 is SQVTM and CDR2 is ANQGSEA. The V and J ends lost 4 bases and 1 base, in that order; junction bases with no gene match: 15. CDR3 length: 17 amino acids. CDR3 region: CSVGNPSTGAISYEQYF. The CDR3 region has the DNA TGCAGCGTTGGTAACCCATCGACAGGGGCCATATCCTACGAGCAGTACTTC.

This chain uses TRBV5-1 with TRBJ2-1; a possible D gene is TRBD1 (7 bases). Between the trimmed V and J ends, which lost 0 bases and 8 bases, there was a span of 9 bases. This CDR3 is 13 amino acids long. Per germline, CDR1 SGHRS and CDR2 YFSETQ. The CDR3 nucleotides are TGCGCCAGCAGCTTGGTCAGGGGGGATGAGCAGTTCTTC. It yields the protein CASSLVRGDEQFF.

This chain uses TRBV4-3 with TRBJ1-1; D is possibly TRBD1 (5 bases). CDR1 is LGHNA, CDR2 YSLEER, per germline. The CDR3 is made up of 15 amino acids. The V gene lost 2 bases and the J gene lost 0 bases, with 10 bases spanning the gap. The CDR3 nucleotides read TGCGCCAGCAGCCAACACAGGAGTATGAACACTGAAGCTTTCTTT. The encoded protein is CASSQHRSMNTEAFF.

This sequence joins TRBV7-2 and TRBJ2-3, with TRBD2 matching 7 bases. Germline V CDR1 and CDR2: SGHTA, FQGNSA. The V and J ends lost 4 bases and 6 bases, in that order; junction bases with no gene match: 10. The CDR3 loop spans 15 amino acids. Written as DNA, the CDR3 is TGTGCCAGCAGCTACTTAGGGGCGGGAGTGGATACGCAGTATTTT. Its protein is CASSYLGAGVDTQYF.

The chain carries TRBV10-3 and TRBJ2-7; D perhaps matches TRBD1 (6 bases). The CDR3 totals 12 residues. The V end was cut by 10 bases, the J end by 3 bases, with 13 bases between. Per germline, CDR1 ENHRY and CDR2 SYGVKD. CDR3 loop: CATGTQFYEQYF. CDR3 nucleotide sequence: TGTGCCACCGGGACACAGTTCTACGAGCAGTACTTC.

This clone was counted a single time. This chain joins TRBV9 and TRBJ1-1, with a tentative D call TRBD1 (5 bases). V was pared by 2 bases and J by 8 bases, with 19 bases between. CDR1 and CDR2 (germline): SGDLS, YYNGEE. This CDR3 contains 15 residues. Here the CDR3 reads CASSVQGGGGGEAFF. CDR3 sequence (DNA): TGTGCCAGCAGCGTCCAGGGTGGGGGGGGTGGGGAAGCTTTCTTT.

The rearrangement joins TRBV11-2 to TRBJ2-7; 11 nucleotides line up with TRBD2. V was pared by 4 bases and J by 4 bases, with 9 bases of the junction left unmatched. The CDR3 is made up of 16 amino acids. CDR1 is SGHAT, CDR2 FQNNGV, per germline. CDR3 region: CASSSGLAELSYEQYF. The CDR3 nucleotides are TGTGCCAGCAGCTCGGGACTAGCGGAACTTTCTTACGAGCAGTACTTC.

The chain recombines TRBV2 with TRBJ1-4, with 10 bases identical to TRBD1. CDR3 size: 14 residues. CDR1 and CDR2 (germline): SNHLY, FYNNEI. The V gene end was trimmed by 6 bases and the J gene end by 6 bases; junction bases not matched to a gene: 4. The CDR3 loop reads CASRKTGGDEKLFF. CDR3 in DNA: TGTGCCAGCAGGAAGACAGGGGGCGATGAAAAACTGTTTTTT.

This clone was seen once. The chain joins TRBV6-6 to TRBJ1-1; TRBD1 aligns across 7 bases. Germline V gene lookup returns CDR1 MNHNY and CDR2 SVGAGI (reference sequence). J was trimmed by 0 bases and V by 5 bases; bases with no gene match: 6. The CDR3 runs 15 residues. The CDR3 sequence is CASSPLGQMNTEAFF. CDR3 in DNA: TGTGCCAGCAGTCCTTTGGGACAGATGAACACTGAAGCTTTCTTT.

The J gene is TRBJ2-5, the V gene TRBV11-2; D remains unclear. The end of the DNA aligns better with TRBJ2-7, so the J call may be wrong. CDR3 length equals 12 residues. The V gene's germline CDR1 is SGHAT and CDR2 FQNNGV. The chain's CDR3 is CASSSDIYEQYF. The CDR3, as DNA: TGTGCCAGCAGCTCTGATATCTACGAGCAGTACTTC.

V usage is TRBV28 and J usage is TRBJ1-2; D is unclear. The germline V gene has CDR1 MDHEN and CDR2 SYDVKM. This CDR3 comprises 12 residues. The germline V and J ends were trimmed by 9 bases and 5 bases, with 13 bases remaining between them. CDR3 bases: TGTGCCAGTCGAAGACTGATTTATGGCTACACCTTC. It is translated as CASRRLIYGYTF.

J is TRBJ2-7 and V is TRBV5-4; the match to TRBD1 covers 8 bases. The J segment lost 0 bases and the V segment lost 4 bases, leaving 3 bases of the junction unmatched. Germline V gene data show CDR1 as SGHNT and CDR2 as YYREEE (reference sequence). The CDR3 has 14 residues. The CDR3 nucleotides are TGTGCCAGCAGCAGACAGGGGAACTCCTACGAGCAGTACTTC. Translated, it gives CASSRQGNSYEQYF.